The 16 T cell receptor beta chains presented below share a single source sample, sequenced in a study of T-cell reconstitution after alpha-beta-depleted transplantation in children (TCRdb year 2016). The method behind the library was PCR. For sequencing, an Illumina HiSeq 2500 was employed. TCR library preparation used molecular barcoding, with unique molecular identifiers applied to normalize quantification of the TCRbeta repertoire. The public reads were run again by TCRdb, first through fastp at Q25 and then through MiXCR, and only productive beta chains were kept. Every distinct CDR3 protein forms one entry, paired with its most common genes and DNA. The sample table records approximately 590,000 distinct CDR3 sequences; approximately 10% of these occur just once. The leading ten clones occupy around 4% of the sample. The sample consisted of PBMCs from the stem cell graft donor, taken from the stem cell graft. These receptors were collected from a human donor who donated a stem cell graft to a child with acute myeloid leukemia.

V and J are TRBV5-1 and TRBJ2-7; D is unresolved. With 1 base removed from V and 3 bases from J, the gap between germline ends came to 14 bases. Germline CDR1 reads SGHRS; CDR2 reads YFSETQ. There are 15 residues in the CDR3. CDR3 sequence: CASSLNPGTYYEQYF. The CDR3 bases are TGCGCCAGCAGCTTGAACCCCGGAACTTACTACGAGCAGTACTTC. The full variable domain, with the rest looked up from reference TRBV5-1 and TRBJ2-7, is KAGVTQTPRYLIKTRGQQVTLSCSPISGHRSVSWYQQTPGQGLQFLFEYFSETQRNKGNFPGRFSGRQFSNSRSEMNVSTLELGDSALYLCASSLNPGTYYEQYFGPGTRLTVT.

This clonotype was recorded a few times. CDR3 loop: CASSLVGGAQETQYF. CDR3 DNA: TGTGCCAGCAGCTTAGTCGGGGGGGCTCAAGAGACCCAGTACTTC. The chain couples TRBV7-2 to TRBJ2-5; 8 bases align to TRBD2. Per the germline V gene, CDR1 is SGHTA and CDR2 is FQGNSA. The CDR3 is 15 residues long. V dropped 1 base and J dropped 2; count of bases not matched to a gene: 3.

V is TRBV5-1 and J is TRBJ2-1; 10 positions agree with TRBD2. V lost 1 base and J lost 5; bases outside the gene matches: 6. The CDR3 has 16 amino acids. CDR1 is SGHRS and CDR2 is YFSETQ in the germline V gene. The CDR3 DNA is TGCGCCAGCAGCTTGAGTAATGGACTAGCGGACAATGAGCAGTTCTTC. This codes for CASSLSNGLADNEQFF.

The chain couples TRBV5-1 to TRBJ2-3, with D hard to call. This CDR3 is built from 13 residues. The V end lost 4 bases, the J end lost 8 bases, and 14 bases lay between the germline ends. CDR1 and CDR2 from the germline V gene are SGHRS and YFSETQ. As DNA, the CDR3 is TGCGCCAGCAGCGTCGAAAGGTTCGGTACGCAGTATTTT. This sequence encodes CASSVERFGTQYF.

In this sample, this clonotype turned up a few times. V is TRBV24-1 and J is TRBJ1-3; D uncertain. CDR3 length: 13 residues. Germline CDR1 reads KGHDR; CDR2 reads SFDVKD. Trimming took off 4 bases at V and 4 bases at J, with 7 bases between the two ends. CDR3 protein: CATSDPGGNTIYF. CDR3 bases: TGTGCCACCAGTGACCCAGGAGGAAACACCATATATTTT.

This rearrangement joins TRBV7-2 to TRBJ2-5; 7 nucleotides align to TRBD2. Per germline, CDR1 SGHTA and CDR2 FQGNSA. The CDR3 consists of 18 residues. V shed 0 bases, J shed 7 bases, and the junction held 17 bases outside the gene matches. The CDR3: CASSLARGRAGSMGTQYF. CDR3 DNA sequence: TGTGCCAGCAGCTTAGCGAGAGGGAGGGCGGGATCGATGGGGACCCAGTACTTC. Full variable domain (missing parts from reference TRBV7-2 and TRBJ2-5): GAGVSQSPSNKVTEKGKDVELRCDPISGHTALYWYRQSLGQGLEFLIYFQGNSAPDKSGLPSDRFSAERTGGSVSTLTIQRTQQEDSAVYLCASSLARGRAGSMGTQYFGPGTRLLVL.

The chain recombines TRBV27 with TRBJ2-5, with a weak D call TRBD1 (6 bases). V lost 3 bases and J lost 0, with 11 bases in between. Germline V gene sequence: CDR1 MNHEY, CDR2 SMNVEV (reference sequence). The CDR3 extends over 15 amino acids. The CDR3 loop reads CASSLFRDNQETQYF. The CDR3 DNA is TGTGCCAGCAGTTTGTTCAGGGACAACCAAGAGACCCAGTACTTC.

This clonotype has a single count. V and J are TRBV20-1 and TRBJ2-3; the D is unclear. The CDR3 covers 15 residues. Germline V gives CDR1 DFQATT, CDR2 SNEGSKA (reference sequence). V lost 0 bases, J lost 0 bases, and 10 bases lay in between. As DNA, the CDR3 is TGCAGTGCTAGAGATGATGGAACCAGCACAGATACGCAGTATTTT. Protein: CSARDDGTSTDTQYF.

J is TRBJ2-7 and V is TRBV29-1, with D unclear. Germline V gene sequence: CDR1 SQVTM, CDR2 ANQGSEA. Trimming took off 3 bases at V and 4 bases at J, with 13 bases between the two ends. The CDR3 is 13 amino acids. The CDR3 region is CSVDVAGEYEQYF. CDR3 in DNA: TGCAGCGTTGATGTTGCAGGAGAGTACGAGCAGTACTTC.

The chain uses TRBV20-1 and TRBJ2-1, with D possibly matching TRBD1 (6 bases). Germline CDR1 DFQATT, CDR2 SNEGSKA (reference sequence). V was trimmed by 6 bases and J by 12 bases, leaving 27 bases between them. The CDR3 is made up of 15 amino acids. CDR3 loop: CSARPGQGLPRGQFF. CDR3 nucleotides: TGCAGTGCAAGACCGGGGCAGGGGTTACCCCGGGGGCAGTTCTTC.

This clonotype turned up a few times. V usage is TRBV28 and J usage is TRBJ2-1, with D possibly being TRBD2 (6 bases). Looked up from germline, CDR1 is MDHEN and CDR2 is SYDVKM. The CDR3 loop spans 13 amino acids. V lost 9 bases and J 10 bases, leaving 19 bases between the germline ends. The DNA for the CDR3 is TGTGCCAGTTGGCCGACCTCCCGGGGGGAGCAGTTCTTC. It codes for CASWPTSRGEQFF.

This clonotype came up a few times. The chain's CDR3 is CATSRDLSVQETQYF. The CDR3 bases are TGTGCCACCAGCAGAGATCTCTCGGTGCAAGAGACCCAGTACTTC. This rearrangement joins TRBV15 to TRBJ2-5; D unclear. Trimming removed 0 bases at V and 2 bases at J, with 10 bases between. This CDR3 region has 15 residues. Per the germline V gene, CDR1 is LNHNV and CDR2 is YYDKDF (reference sequence).

The CDR3 DNA reads as TGTGCCCGTTCGGGACGGCAAGAGACCCAGTACTTC. As protein: CARSGRQETQYF. The V and J genes are TRBV30 and TRBJ2-5, with D perhaps assigned TRBD1 or TRBD2 (5 bases each). Trimming removed 8 bases from V and 2 bases from J, with 12 bases in between. Looked up from germline, CDR1 is GTSNPN and CDR2 is SVGIG (reference sequence). The CDR3 length is 12 residues.

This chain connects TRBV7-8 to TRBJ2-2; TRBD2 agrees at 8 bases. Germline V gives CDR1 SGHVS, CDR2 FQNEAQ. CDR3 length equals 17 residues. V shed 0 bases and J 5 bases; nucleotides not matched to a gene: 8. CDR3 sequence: CASSLAGTGGRTGELFF. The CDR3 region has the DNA TGTGCCAGCAGCTTAGCGGGAACGGGAGGGAGGACCGGGGAGCTGTTTTTT. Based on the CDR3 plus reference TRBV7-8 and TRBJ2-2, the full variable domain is GAGVSQSPRYKVAKRGQDVALRCDPISGHVSLFWYQQALGQGPEFLTYFQNEAQLDKSGLPSDRFFAERPEGSVSTLKIQRTQQEDSAVYLCASSLAGTGGRTGELFFGEGSRLTVL.

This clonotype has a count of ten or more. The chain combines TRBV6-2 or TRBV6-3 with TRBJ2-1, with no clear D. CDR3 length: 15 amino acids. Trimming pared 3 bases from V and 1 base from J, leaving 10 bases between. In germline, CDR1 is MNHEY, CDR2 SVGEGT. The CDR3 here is CASSYSVESYNEQFF. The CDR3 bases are TGTGCCAGCAGTTATTCGGTCGAGTCCTACAATGAGCAGTTCTTC.

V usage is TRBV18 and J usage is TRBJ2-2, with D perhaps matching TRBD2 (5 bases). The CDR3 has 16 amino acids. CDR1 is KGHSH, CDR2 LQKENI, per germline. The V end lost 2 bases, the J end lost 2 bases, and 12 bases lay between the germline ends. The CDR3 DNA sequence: TGTGCCAGCTCACCAGTCCGAGGGAGTAACACCGGGGAGCTGTTTTTT. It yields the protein CASSPVRGSNTGELFF.